A selection of T cell receptor beta chains follows, all from one sample in a study of CD8+CD57+ T cells in acquired aplastic anemia. TCRdb re-derived calls from the reads in MiXCR, one entry per CDR3 protein. This sample carries hundreds of thousands of distinct CDR3 sequences, about a third of them seen once, and the ten largest clones take around 0.82%. The sample taken for sequencing was sorted CD4+, CD8+, or CD8+CD57+ T cells (not recorded which) from PBMCs. These receptor sequences come from a human donor with aplastic anemia. Each CDR3 is given with its conserved first and last residue. The D gene is left open where the match is weak. Where a row states a size, it is once, few, many or the class of an expanded clone; other rows omit it.

V	size	D	J	length	CDR3	DNA
TRBV20-1	NA	NA	TRBJ1-1	12	CSAPNRDAEAFF	TGCAGTGCCCCAAACAGGGACGCTGAAGCTTTCTTT
TRBV9	few	NA	TRBJ1-1	14	CASSVDGPNTEAFF	TGTGCCAGCAGCGTAGATGGCCCGAACACTGAAGCTTTCTTT
TRBV7-9	NA	NA	TRBJ2-7	11	CASSYQGEQYF	TGTGCCAGCAGCTATCAGGGAGAGCAGTACTTC
TRBV7-3	few	TRBD1	TRBJ2-7	15	CASSQGQGVTYEQYF	TGTGCCAGCAGTCAGGGACAGGGGGTTACCTACGAGCAGTACTTC
TRBV10-3	many	TRBD2	TRBJ2-5	15	CAIRPRAGDSETQYF	TGTGCCATCAGACCCCGAGCGGGGGACTCGGAGACCCAGTACTTC
TRBV6-1	few	NA	TRBJ2-7	14	CASRRGDVFGEQYF	TGTGCCAGCAGGAGGGGTGATGTGTTTGGAGAGCAGTACTTC
TRBV4-1	NA	NA	TRBJ1-3	16	CASIPSPGGSGNTIYF	TGCGCCAGCATCCCTTCACCAGGCGGCTCTGGAAACACCATATATTTT
TRBV15	many	NA	TRBJ1-1	15	CATSRQVNMNTEAFF	TGTGCCACCAGCAGACAGGTGAATATGAACACTGAAGCTTTCTTT
TRBV10-3	many	NA	TRBJ2-7	12	CAISGGGYEQYF	TGTGCCATCAGTGGTGGTGGGTACGAGCAGTACTTC
TRBV5-1	few	TRBD1	TRBJ1-1	15	CASSPGTGGVTEAFF	TGCGCCAGCAGCCCCGGGACAGGGGGCGTCACTGAAGCTTTCTTT
TRBV6-1	NA	TRBD1	TRBJ1-5	15	CASSIGQGLGQPQHF	TGTGCCAGCAGTATCGGACAGGGTCTGGGTCAGCCCCAGCATTTT
TRBV20-1	NA	TRBD1	TRBJ2-5	14	CSARTRQGQETQYF	TGCAGTGCTAGAACCCGACAGGGCCAAGAGACCCAGTACTTC
TRBV9	many	NA	TRBJ2-7	13	CASSVEVGNEQYF	TGTGCCAGCAGCGTAGAGGTAGGTAACGAGCAGTACTTC
TRBV3-1	NA	NA	TRBJ1-4	13	CASSPGLNEKLFF	TGTGCCAGCAGCCCGGGACTAAATGAAAAACTGTTTTTT
TRBV20-1	NA	NA	TRBJ1-3	13	CSARGRVGNTIYF	TGCAGTGCTAGAGGCAGGGTTGGAAACACCATATATTTT
TRBV20-1	many	NA	TRBJ1-5	15	CSASPRTRSDQPQHF	TGCAGTGCTAGTCCTCGGACACGGAGCGATCAGCCCCAGCATTTT